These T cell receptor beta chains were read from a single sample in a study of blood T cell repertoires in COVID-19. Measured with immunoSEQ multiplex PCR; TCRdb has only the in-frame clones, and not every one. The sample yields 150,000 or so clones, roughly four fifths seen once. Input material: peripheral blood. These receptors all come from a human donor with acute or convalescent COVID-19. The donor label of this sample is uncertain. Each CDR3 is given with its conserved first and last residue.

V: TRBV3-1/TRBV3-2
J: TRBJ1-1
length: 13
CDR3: CASSQGSNTEAFF

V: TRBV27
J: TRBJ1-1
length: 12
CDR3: CASRSGGGEAFF

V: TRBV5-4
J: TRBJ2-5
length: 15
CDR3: CASSQKRGESETQYF

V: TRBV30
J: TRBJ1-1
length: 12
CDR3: CAWSLGATEAFF

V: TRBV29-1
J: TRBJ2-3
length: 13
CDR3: CTTQGQLTDTQYF

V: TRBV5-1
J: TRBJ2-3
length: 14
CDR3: CASSLMAGRDTQYF

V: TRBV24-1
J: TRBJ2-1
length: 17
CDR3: CATSDSLVMSSYNEQFF

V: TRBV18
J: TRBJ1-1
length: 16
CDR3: CASSPTGGSWNTEAFF

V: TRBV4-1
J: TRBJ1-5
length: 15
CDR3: CASSQVRGSNQPQHF

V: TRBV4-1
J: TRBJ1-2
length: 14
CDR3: CASSPGAGWDGYTF

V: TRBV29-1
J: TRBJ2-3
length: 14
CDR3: CSVGGSMGTDTQYF

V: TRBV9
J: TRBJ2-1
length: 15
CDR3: CASSPSGHSSNEQFF

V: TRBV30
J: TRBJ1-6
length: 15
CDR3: CAWSFTGNSGSPLHF

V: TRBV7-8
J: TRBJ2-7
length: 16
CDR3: CASSFARDRVFGEQYF

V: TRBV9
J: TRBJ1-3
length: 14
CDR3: CASSVGGNGNTIYF

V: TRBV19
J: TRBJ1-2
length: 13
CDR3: CASSPGGYYGYTF

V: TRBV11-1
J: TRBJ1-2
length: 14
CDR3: CASSSAGVGYGYTF

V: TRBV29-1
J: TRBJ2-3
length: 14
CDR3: CSVVLAGGPDTQYF

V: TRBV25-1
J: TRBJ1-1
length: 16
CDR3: CASSESKGGAETEAFF

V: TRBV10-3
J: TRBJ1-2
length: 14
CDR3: CAISGSGGVYGYTF

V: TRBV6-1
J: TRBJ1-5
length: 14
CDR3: CASSEDRSNQPQHF

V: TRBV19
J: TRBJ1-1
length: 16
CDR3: CASSIEPDKGQPEAFF

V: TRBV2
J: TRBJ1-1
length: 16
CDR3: CASSGAGTSFYTEAFF

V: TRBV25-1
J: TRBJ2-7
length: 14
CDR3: CASSGTDSSYEQYF

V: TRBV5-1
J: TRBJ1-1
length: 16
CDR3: CASIWGQGDASTEAFF

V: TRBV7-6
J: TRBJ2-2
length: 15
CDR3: CASSSRQGNTGELFF

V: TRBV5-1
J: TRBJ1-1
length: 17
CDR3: CASSLDSGFIERKETFF

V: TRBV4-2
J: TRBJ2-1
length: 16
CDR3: CASSQEGDSNYNEQFF

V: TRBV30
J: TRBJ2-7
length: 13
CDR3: CAWSTQGRYEQYF

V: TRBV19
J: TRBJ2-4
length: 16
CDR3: CASSIEGQGGRDIQYF

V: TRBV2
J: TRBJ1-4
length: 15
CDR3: CASSVAAGGVGKLFF

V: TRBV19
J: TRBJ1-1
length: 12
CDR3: CASSPSNTEAFF

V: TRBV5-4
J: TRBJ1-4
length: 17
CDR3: CASSLGVTREGREKLFF

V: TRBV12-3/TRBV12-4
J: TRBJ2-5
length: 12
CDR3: CASSLGAENQYF

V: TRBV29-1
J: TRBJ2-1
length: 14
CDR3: CSVGQGGFYNEQFF

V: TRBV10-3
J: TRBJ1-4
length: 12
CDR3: CASGGTNEKLFF

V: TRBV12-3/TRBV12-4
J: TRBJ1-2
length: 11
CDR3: CASSSQGSHTF